Each of the 8 T cell receptor beta chains below was sequenced from the same sample in a study of T-cell memory formation after mild COVID-19. TCRdb reprocessed the 5' RACE reads via MiXCR and lists one record per CDR3 protein. The top ten hold roughly a fifth of the sample, which has 200,000 to 300,000 distinct CDR3 sequences, 7.5% to 10% seen once. What was sequenced was PBMCs or a T cell subset sorted from them (not recorded which). The receptors were gathered from a man between 18 and 29 years old who had mild COVID-19 (a few samples of this study predate the infection). Cell type and time point are not known.

This clonotype was seen repeatedly, ten times or more. The chain carries TRBV5-1 and TRBJ1-1, with a possible D match to TRBD1 (5 bases). In germline, CDR1 is SGHRS, CDR2 YFSETQ. CDR3 length: 14 residues. The V end lost 0 bases, the J end lost 7 bases, and 13 bases lay between the germline ends. As DNA, the CDR3 is TGCGCCAGCAGCTTGGAGGGTGACAGACTTGAAGCTTTCTTT. Translating it yields CASSLEGDRLEAFF.

This clonotype has a handful of counts. The gene calls are TRBV5-1 and TRBJ2-5, with D perhaps TRBD1 or TRBD2 (6 bases each). Trimming pared 6 bases from V and 5 bases from J, leaving 14 bases between. The CDR3 has 13 amino acids. CDR1 is SGHRS and CDR2 is YFSETQ in the germline V gene. The CDR3 bases are TGCGCCAGCAATGACGTAGGGGGGGAGACCCAGTACTTC. This translates into CASNDVGGETQYF.

There are many counts of this clonotype. The chain joins TRBV12-3 or TRBV12-4 to TRBJ2-2, with D hard to call. This CDR3 has 11 amino acids. V was trimmed by 6 bases and J by 5 bases, leaving 4 bases between them. CDR3 sequence: CASSNTGELFF. CDR3 coding DNA: TGTGCCAGCAGCAATACCGGGGAGCTGTTTTTT.

This clonotype was observed a few times. This chain uses TRBV12-3 or TRBV12-4 with TRBJ1-1, with unresolved D. The CDR3 has 16 residues. The V gene lost 4 bases and the J gene lost 1 base, with 16 bases spanning the gap. CDR3 DNA sequence: TGTGCCAGCAGTTCATTGGGTCACCGTGGGAACACTGAAGCTTTCTTT. Translation gives CASSSLGHRGNTEAFF.

This clonotype was detected a few times. The chain links TRBV4-1 to TRBJ1-2; D is undetermined. Germline loops: CDR1 MGHRA, CDR2 YSYEKL. The CDR3 sequence is 13 residues long. Trimming cost V 0 bases and J 8 bases, with 10 bases left between them. The DNA of the CDR3 is TGCGCCAGCAGCCAAGACTCGGACCTGGGCTACACCTTC. This gives the protein CASSQDSDLGYTF.

This clonotype was seen a handful of times. The chain has TRBV21-1 and TRBJ1-2. TRBV21-1 is noted as a pseudogene. The CDR3 runs 12 residues. The CDR3 sequence is CASSRGGDGYTF. The CDR3 region has the DNA TGTGCCAGCAGCAGGGGAGGGGATGGCTACACCTTC.

Ten or more counts support this clonotype. The chain recombines TRBV5-1 with TRBJ2-2; D is uncertain. Trimming stripped 0 bases from V and 6 bases from J, with 12 bases between. The CDR3 spans 15 residues. CDR1 and CDR2 from the germline V gene are SGHRS and YFSETQ. The CDR3 protein is CASSLAPISPGELFF. CDR3 nucleotides: TGCGCCAGCAGCTTGGCTCCTATTTCGCCCGGGGAGCTGTTTTTT.

V and J are TRBV29-1 and TRBJ1-2, with 8 bases matching TRBD1. Germline V gene lookup returns CDR1 SQVTM and CDR2 ANQGSEA. Germline trimming cut 0 bases from V and 4 bases from J; bases unmatched to any gene: 7. The length of the CDR3 is 15 residues. The CDR3 DNA reads TGCAGCGTTGAAGATCTGACAGGGGAGAGCTATGGCTACACCTTC. Protein product: CSVEDLTGESYGYTF.